Sequencing of this T cell receptor (beta chain) was carried out in a study of blood T cell dynamics during melanoma immunotherapy. Time point indicated: week 3, after first cycle of checkpoint inhibitor. The method was immunoSEQ multiplex PCR; TCRdb's version includes in-frame clones alone and lacks a portion of them. This table has about 11,000 clones, approximately 90% appearing once. The CDR3 runs 17 residues. This chain uses TRBV21-1 with TRBJ1-5; no check of the table's D call, TRBD1, against the DNA was made. TRBV21-1 is labeled a pseudogene. Sequencing was performed on blood, taken from a patient treated with checkpoint blockade. The sequence derives from a human donor with melanoma. The CDR3 reads CASSNRSKGPENQPQHF. The CDR3 coding sequence is TGTGCCAGCAGCAACCGGTCAAAGGGGCCAGAGAATCAGCCCCAGCATTTT.